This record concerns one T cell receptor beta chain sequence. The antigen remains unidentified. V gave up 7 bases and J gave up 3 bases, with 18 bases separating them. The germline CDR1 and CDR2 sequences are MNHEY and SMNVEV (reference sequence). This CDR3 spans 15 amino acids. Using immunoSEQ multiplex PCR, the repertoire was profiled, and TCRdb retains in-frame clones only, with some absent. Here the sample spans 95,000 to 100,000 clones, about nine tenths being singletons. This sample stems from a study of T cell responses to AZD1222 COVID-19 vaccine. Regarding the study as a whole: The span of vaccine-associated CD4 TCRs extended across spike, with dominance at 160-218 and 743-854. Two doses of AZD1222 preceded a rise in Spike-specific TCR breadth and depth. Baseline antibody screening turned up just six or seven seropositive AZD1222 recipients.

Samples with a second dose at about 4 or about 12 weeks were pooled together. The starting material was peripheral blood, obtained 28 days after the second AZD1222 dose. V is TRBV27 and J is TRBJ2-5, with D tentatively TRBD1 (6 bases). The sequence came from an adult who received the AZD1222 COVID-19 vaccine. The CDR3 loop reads CASNVNDRYKETQYF. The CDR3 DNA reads TGTGCCAGCAATGTTAACGACAGGTACAAAGAGACCCAGTACTTC.